This TCR beta chain was observed in a study of T cells after yellow fever vaccination. This CDR3 comprises 12 residues. Germline V lookup: CDR1 MDHEN, CDR2 SYDVKM. The ends were cut back, 8 bases at V and 9 bases at J, with 16 bases in the middle. MiXCR was run by TCRdb on the 5' RACE reads, yielding one entry per CDR3 protein. The sample shows around 30,000 distinct CDR3 sequences, roughly 6.3% of them seen only once. Broader study findings: Post-booster repertoires again held most primary-vaccination clones (roughly 96% CD4, about 88% CD8). Abundant bulk-derived clonotypes could contaminate FACS-sorted repertoires.

In its sample, this clonotype was seen many times. This chain joins TRBV28 and TRBJ1-2; D is ambiguous. The TCR originated in a man aged 30 to 39 who received the YFV17D yellow fever vaccine. This specimen was PBMCs, either bulk or a sorted T-cell subset (CD4+, CD8+, memory, or dextramer-sorted; not recorded which), taken on the day of the yellow fever booster vaccination. CDR3 in amino acids: CASRAVGERYTF. The CDR3 bases are TGTGCCAGCCGAGCAGTCGGGGAACGCTACACCTTC.